The TCR beta chain described here comes from a study of T cells in Graves' hyperthyroidism and ophthalmopathy. Study-level points and caveats: A 13 V-J model separated ophthalmopathy from stable hyperthyroidism. Blood held most thyroid clonotypes expanded above 0.001 frequency.

The sample holds many counts of this clonotype. Its specificity is unknown. The CDR3 regions of TCR beta were amplified from RNA transcripts. The TCR CDR3 first-round RT-PCR relied on the HTBI primer set. One entry per CDR3 protein results from TCRdb running MiXCR on the multiplex PCR reads. Here the sample spans around 290,000 distinct CDR3 sequences, about 14% being singletons. Hyperthyroidism patients were newly diagnosed, had disease duration under 2 months, and were aged 18 to 65 years. The study based diagnoses on clinical symptoms, serum thyroxine and TRAb, thyroid ultrasound and orbital computed tomography. The CDR3 totals 19 residues. Germline values: CDR1 SGDLS, CDR2 YYNGEE. V dropped 0 bases and J dropped 4; count of bases not matched to a gene: 7.

Sample: blood. This chain uses TRBV9 with TRBJ2-2; 15 bases line up with TRBD2. The sequence was obtained from a woman aged 25 to 39 with Graves' hyperthyroidism that later progressed to Graves' ophthalmopathy. The chain's CDR3 is CASSVGTSGRAAGTGELFF. CDR3 nucleotide sequence: TGTGCCAGCAGCGTAGGGACTAGCGGGAGGGCCGCCGGCACCGGGGAGCTGTTTTTT.